The rows below give T cell receptor beta chains drawn from one sample of a study of shared clonotypes between healthy human individuals. The data were produced by immunoSEQ multiplex PCR, yet TCRdb's version contains in-frame clones alone and is incomplete. The sample includes about 490,000 clones, 70% to 85% of them seen just once. Sequenced sample: PBMCs. These receptors all stem from a woman in her 40s in good health. Some clones in this sample may be carry-over from other donors' samples. CDR3s include the opening cysteine and the closing phenylalanine or tryptophan. A D gene is named only where the DNA matches it firmly. A row's size may be missing; if present it is once, few, many or a size class.

TRBJ2-7 | few | TRBD2 | TRBV13 | TGTGCCAGCAGCCCGTGGACTAGCTCCTACGAGCAGTACTTC | CASSPWTSSYEQYF
TRBJ1-2 | - | - | TRBV28 | TGTGCCAGCAGTTTAGGGCACAGCGGCAACTATGGCTACACCTTC | CASSLGHSGNYGYTF
TRBJ2-7 | - | TRBD2 | TRBV27 | TGTGCCAGCAGTCCCATAGCGGGGTCCACCTACGAGCAGTACTTC | CASSPIAGSTYEQYF
TRBJ2-2 | - | TRBD2 | TRBV6-5 | TGTGCCAGCAGTTCGCTAGCGGGAGGGGACACCGGGGAGCTGTTTTTT | CASSSLAGGDTGELFF
TRBJ2-2 | many | - | TRBV4-3 | TGCGCCAGCAGCCTTGGGCCGATGGGCACCGGGGAGCTGTTTTTT | CASSLGPMGTGELFF
TRBJ1-1 | - | - | TRBV27 | TGTGCCAGCAGTTCCGATCGCTACACTGAAGCTTTCTTT | CASSSDRYTEAFF
TRBJ2-7 | - | - | TRBV7-2 | TGTGCCAGCAGACAAGATGGGAGCTCCTACGAGCAGTACTTC | CASRQDGSSYEQYF
TRBJ2-7 | - | - | TRBV7-6 | TGTGCCAGCAGCCCACGGCTGGGGAGCTCCTACGAGCAGTACTTC | CASSPRLGSSYEQYF
TRBJ1-1 | - | - | TRBV29-1 | TGCAGCGTTGAAGAAGGAGTTTTGGGGCAAGCTTTCTTT | CSVEEGVLGQAFF
TRBJ2-1 | once | - | TRBV7-2 | TGTGCCAGCAGCTCCGGACGAGGGGGTGAGCAGTTCTTC | CASSSGRGGEQFF
TRBJ1-1 | - | - | TRBV28 | TGTGCCAGCAGGCCCGACAGCCGGACTGAAGCTTTCTTT | CASRPDSRTEAFF
TRBJ2-2 | - | - | TRBV30 | TGTGCCTGGAGTCCCCGGTGGGACGGGGAGCTGTTTTTT | CAWSPRWDGELFF
TRBJ2-7 | - | TRBD1 | TRBV10-1 | TGCGCCAGCAGCCGGGACAGGGGCGGGAACGAGCAGTACTTC | CASSRDRGGNEQYF
TRBJ2-2 | - | TRBD2 | TRBV2 | TGTGCCAGCAGTGGGACTAGCGGGTTTTTTGTCGGGGAGCTGTTTTTT | CASSGTSGFFVGELFF
TRBJ2-7 | - | TRBD2 | TRBV7-3 | TGTGCCAGCAGCTTAATTAGCGGGAGTGCCTACGAGCAGTACTTC | CASSLISGSAYEQYF
TRBJ2-7 | - | TRBD1 | TRBV6-5 | TGTGCCGTTGGACAGGGAGTCGAGCAGTACTTC | CAVGQGVEQYF
TRBJ1-4 | - | TRBD1 | TRBV10-3 | TGTGCCATCAGTGGTGTCCCCCGGGGAGTGACAGGGACTGAAAAACTGTTTTTT | CAISGVPRGVTGTEKLFF
TRBJ2-7 | - | - | TRBV29-1 | TGCAGCGTTGAAGATCGGGCCCCTCCCGAGCAGTACTTC | CSVEDRAPPEQYF
TRBJ2-7 | - | - | TRBV11-2 | TGTGCCAGCAGCCGGATCGGGCTCTCCTACGAGCAGTACTTC | CASSRIGLSYEQYF
TRBJ2-7 | once | - | TRBV2 | TGTGCCAAAGGACGGGACTCCTACGAGCAGTACTTC | CAKGRDSYEQYF
TRBJ1-6 | - | TRBD1 | TRBV7-3 | TGTGCCAGCAGCTCTTCCGGGACAGTCCTTTCACCCCTCCACTTT | CASSSSGTVLSPLHF
TRBJ2-3 | - | - | TRBV7-2 | TGTGCCAGCAGCTTTCCTCCGGGACAAGGGGCTTTTGATACGCAGTATTTT | CASSFPPGQGAFDTQYF
TRBJ2-7 | - | - | TRBV5-4 | TGTGCCAGCAGCTTCAAAGGACTTTCCTACGAGCAGTACTTC | CASSFKGLSYEQYF
TRBJ2-2 | - | - | TRBV7-3 | TGTGCCAGCAGCTCCTCAGGGTACGGGGAGCTGTTTTTT | CASSSSGYGELFF
TRBJ2-7 | - | TRBD1 | TRBV5-1 | TGCGCCAGCAGCTGGGGGACAGGGGTTCGCTACGAGCAGTACTTC | CASSWGTGVRYEQYF
TRBJ2-6 | - | - | TRBV7-2 | TGTGCCAGCAGCTTCGCCTTCTCTCGGGCCAACGTCCTGACTTTC | CASSFAFSRANVLTF
TRBJ2-5 | many | - | TRBV15 | TGTGCCACCAGCAGAGGTCGTTATACGGGAGTAGAGACCCAGTACTTC | CATSRGRYTGVETQYF
TRBJ1-2 | - | - | TRBV28 | TGTGCCAGCAGCCAGGGCGGCTATGGCTACACCTTC | CASSQGGYGYTF
TRBJ1-2 | - | TRBD1 | TRBV2 | TGTGCCAGCAGGTCCGGGACAGGGGAGGCCTATGGCTACACCTTC | CASRSGTGEAYGYTF
TRBJ2-1 | once | TRBD2 | TRBV11-2 | TGTGCCAGCAGCTCCAGCGGGAGGGCCGGGGATGAGCAGTTCTTC | CASSSSGRAGDEQFF
TRBJ2-7 | many | - | TRBV6-6 | TGTGCCAGCAGTTACTCGCAGGGGACTTACGAGCAGTACTTC | CASSYSQGTYEQYF
TRBJ2-3 | once | TRBD2 | TRBV10-2 | TGCGCCAGCCGACTAGCGGGCGCAGATACGCAGTATTTT | CASRLAGADTQYF
TRBJ1-3 | - | - | TRBV9 | TGTGCCAGCAGCGTAGCATCATACGGAGCGGAGGGAAACACCATATATTTT | CASSVASYGAEGNTIYF
TRBJ2-3 | - | - | TRBV5-1 | TGCGCCAGCAGCTTGGAACCCGCAGATACGCAGTATTTT | CASSLEPADTQYF
TRBJ2-1 | - | - | TRBV5-1 | TGCGCCAGCAGCTTGGATCAGGGGGGCTACAATGAGCAGTTCTTC | CASSLDQGGYNEQFF
TRBJ2-7 | - | - | TRBV5-1 | TGCGCCAGCAGCCTGGACCAGACAGTTTCCTACGAGCAGTACTTC | CASSLDQTVSYEQYF
TRBJ2-7 | - | - | TRBV19 | TGTGCCAGTAGTACAGGGCACGAGCAGTACTTC | CASSTGHEQYF
TRBJ1-1 | - | - | TRBV7-3 | TGTGCCAGCAGCTTAGGGGTCGGTGTGAACACTGAAGCTTTCTTT | CASSLGVGVNTEAFF
TRBJ1-2 | - | - | TRBV10-3 | TGTGCCATCAGGGGAGGGGCACGGGGCTACACCTTC | CAIRGGARGYTF
TRBJ2-5 | - | - | TRBV5-4 | TGTGCCAGCAGCTTGCAGCAGGGAGAGACCCAGTACTTC | CASSLQQGETQYF
TRBJ2-2 | - | - | TRBV4-2 | TGTGCCAGCAGCTCCTCTCTGGCTTCGAACACCGGGGAGCTGTTTTTT | CASSSSLASNTGELFF
TRBJ2-7 | - | TRBD2 | TRBV30 | TGTGCCTGGGATGGGACGGGGGGGCCCGAGCAGTACTTC | CAWDGTGGPEQYF
TRBJ2-2 | - | - | TRBV29-1 | TGCAGCGTTGAAGATGGGGGGACGTTTGGCACCGGGGAGCTGTTTTTT | CSVEDGGTFGTGELFF
TRBJ2-3 | - | - | TRBV6-5 | TGTGCCAGCAGTTACTCGGCCCTGCTCCCAGATACGCAGTATTTT | CASSYSALLPDTQYF
TRBJ2-7 | - | TRBD1 | TRBV4-2 | TGTGCCAGCAGCCCCTGGACAGGTCCCTACGAGCAGTACTTC | CASSPWTGPYEQYF
TRBJ2-3 | few | TRBD2 | TRBV7-9 | TGTGCCAGCAGCCTCCTGACTAGCGTCTATGATACGCAGTATTTT | CASSLLTSVYDTQYF
TRBJ2-1 | once | TRBD1 | TRBV15 | TGTGCTACGGTACGGGACAGGGGACGGGATGAGCAGTTCTTC | CATVRDRGRDEQFF
TRBJ2-7 | - | TRBD1 | TRBV6-6 | TGTGCCAGCACAGAGACAGGGGGCGCAGCCTACGAGCAGTACTTC | CASTETGGAAYEQYF
TRBJ2-5 | - | - | TRBV25-1 | TGTGCCAGCAGACAAGAGACCCAGTACTTC | CASRQETQYF
TRBJ2-2 | - | - | TRBV19 | TGTGCCAGTATGGCGGAGGGGGACACCGGGGAGCTGTTTTTT | CASMAEGDTGELFF
TRBJ2-2 | - | TRBD2 | TRBV11-2 | TGTGCCAGCAGAGGACTAGCGGGGAGGCGCGGGGGGGAGCTGTTTTTT | CASRGLAGRRGGELFF
TRBJ2-2 | - | TRBD1 | TRBV5-1 | TGCGCCAGCAGCTTGAGGACAGGGGTCCCCGGGGAGCTGTTTTTT | CASSLRTGVPGELFF
TRBJ2-5 | - | TRBD1 | TRBV5-1 | TGCGCCAGCAGCTTGGGGGGGACAGCCCAGTACTTC | CASSLGGTAQYF
TRBJ1-4 | once | - | TRBV15 | TGTGCCACCAGCAGAGTGGGACTTAGTAATGAAAAACTGTTTTTT | CATSRVGLSNEKLFF
TRBJ2-1 | - | TRBD2 | TRBV19 | TGTGCCAGTAGTCCTAGCGGGAGGGAAGGCTATGAGCAGTTCTTC | CASSPSGREGYEQFF
TRBJ2-5 | many | - | TRBV30 | TGTGCCTGGAGTCCCGGGCGGGGATTGCAAGAGACCCAGTACTTC | CAWSPGRGLQETQYF